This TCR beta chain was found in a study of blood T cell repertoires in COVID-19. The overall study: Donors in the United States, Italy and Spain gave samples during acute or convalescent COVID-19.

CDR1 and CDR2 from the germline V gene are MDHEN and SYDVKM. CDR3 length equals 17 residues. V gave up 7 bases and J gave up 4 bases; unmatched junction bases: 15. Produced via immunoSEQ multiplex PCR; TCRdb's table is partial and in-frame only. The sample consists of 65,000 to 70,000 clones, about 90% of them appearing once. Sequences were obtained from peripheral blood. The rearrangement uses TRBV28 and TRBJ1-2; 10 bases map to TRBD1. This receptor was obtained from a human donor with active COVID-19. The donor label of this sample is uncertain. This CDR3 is CASTKGGQGILVYGYTF. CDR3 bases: TGTGCCAGCACCAAAGGGGGACAGGGGATTCTGGTCTATGGCTACACCTTC.